This TCR beta chain was captured by sequencing in a study of post-analysis software for immune sequencing data (dated by TCRdb to about 2015). In the study overall: Disease courses on record covered relapsing-remitting, secondary progressive and progressive-relapsing multiple sclerosis, though some patients had no subtype annotation. The patient repertoires were set against ten to eleven previously published healthy control repertoires from donors whose ages ranged from 6 to 25 years. A subset of samples was prepared in parallel using single-end sample barcoding, then pooled and co-amplified after Illumina adapter ligation. What the authors observed across the whole study: Strong co-clustering of samples prepared in the same batch was shown by direct clustering with F measure, prompting a batch-effect correction. The multiple sclerosis patient group was slightly younger than the control group. Significantly lower normalized Chao1 diversity was found in multiple sclerosis patients than in controls, suggesting substantial peripheral T-cell clonal expansion.

Library generation was performed with PCR. TCRdb records Illumina HiSeq 2500 as the sequencer. Unique molecular identifiers were incorporated into TCR beta cDNA libraries to reduce PCR and sequencing biases. Approximately 500,000 cDNA molecules were obtained for every 1 to 10 million input T cells, so each molecule roughly corresponded to one T cell. The patient libraries were prepared and sequenced with the same protocol used for the earlier healthy control dataset. Samples belonging to the same batch were prepared together, multiplexed and sequenced on a shared HiSeq lane. The paper's data handling went like this. Raw barcoded reads were processed with MIGEC, and single-read molecular identifier groups were discarded before consensus assembly and CDR3 extraction. Clonotype tables were post-analysed with VDJtools, and diversity was normalized by down-sampling all datasets to the smallest sample size. Repertoire overlap clustering matched CDR3 amino acid but not nucleotide sequences to correct batch-related cross-sample contamination. The public reads were run again by TCRdb, first through fastp at Q25 and then through MiXCR, and only productive beta chains were kept. Rows with a matching CDR3 protein are joined into one entry that keeps the most common DNA and genes. These V and J calls originate from TCRdb's pipeline instead of the authors' own analysis. In this sample the table shows approximately 460,000 distinct CDR3 sequences, 45% of which occur a single time. Of the sample, roughly an eighth is held by the ten largest clones.

For this clonotype: Its antigen remains undetermined. The input lacks base qualities; no much larger clone sits a single base away.

To demonstrate the VDJtools post-analysis software, TCR beta repertoires were profiled from the peripheral blood of 13 young patients with multiple sclerosis. The multiple sclerosis patients were children and adolescents between roughly 6 and 16 years of age. The receptor was isolated from a girl between 5 and 17 years old with multiple sclerosis. Input material: blood.

The nucleotide sequence reads as follows: TGTGCCAGCAGTCCCGGACAGGGGGCGCCTATAGATCAGCCCCAGCATTTT. Its coded protein is CASSPGQGAPIDQPQHF. The chain is made from TRBV12-3 or TRBV12-4 and TRBJ1-5; 11 bases in between match TRBD1. The cysteine opens and the phenylalanine closes a CDR3 of 17 amino acids. Just the 51-base CDR3 DNA is kept, in frame starting at base 1. From V the trimming removes 5 bases and from J it removes 5 bases, while the gene matches leave 11 bases of the junction unaccounted for.